Shown below are 18 T cell receptor beta chains from a single sample sequenced in a study of blood T cell repertoires in COVID-19. Libraries were prepared by immunoSEQ multiplex PCR; TCRdb keeps only in-frame clonotypes and omits some of them. The sample yields 450,000 or so clones, 89% seen once. Sequenced input: peripheral blood. These receptors all come from a man aged 18 to 29 with COVID-19, enrolled during active disease.

V gene TRBV4-1 combines with J gene TRBJ2-7; possibly TRBD1 for D (6 bases). The CDR3 loop spans 14 amino acids. V was clipped by 0 bases and J by 0 bases, with 6 bases between them. CDR1 and CDR2 (germline): MGHRA, YSYEKL. CDR3 nucleotides: TGCGCCAGCAGCCAAGAGGGACACTCCTACGAGCAGTACTTC. As protein: CASSQEGHSYEQYF.

This chain connects TRBV2 to TRBJ2-5; D is undetermined. Germline values: CDR1 SNHLY, CDR2 FYNNEI. This CDR3 is 13 amino acids long. Trimming removed 6 bases at V and 2 bases at J, with 10 bases between. CDR3 residues: CASRPYLQETQYF. The CDR3 DNA follows: TGTGCCAGCAGACCCTACCTACAAGAGACCCAGTACTTC.

V gene TRBV4-1 combines with J gene TRBJ2-1, with 7 positions matching TRBD1. CDR3 length: 16 amino acids. CDR1 and CDR2 from the germline V gene are MGHRA and YSYEKL. V gave up 3 bases and J gave up 5 bases; unmatched junction bases: 10. The CDR3, as DNA: TGCGCCAGCAGCCAGGAGACAGGGTTGCCGAACAATGAGCAGTTCTTC. This gives the protein CASSQETGLPNNEQFF.

This chain links TRBV5-4 with TRBJ2-7, with D possibly TRBD1 on 6 matching bases. The CDR3 runs 16 residues. CDR1 and CDR2 from the germline V gene are SGHNT and YYREEE (reference sequence). Trimming pared 0 bases from V and 7 bases from J, leaving 20 bases between. The CDR3 spells CASSLAGTLPLTEQYF. The CDR3 nucleotides read TGTGCCAGCAGCTTGGCCGGGACACTACCACTTACGGAGCAGTACTTC.

CDR3 DNA: TGTGCCAGCATGGGACTCGGATACGAGCAGTACTTC. It specifies CASMGLGYEQYF. The V and J genes are TRBV27 and TRBJ2-7; maybe TRBD2 (6 bases). V was cut by 7 bases and J by 4 bases, with 11 bases left in between. The germline gives CDR1 MNHEY, CDR2 SMNVEV (reference sequence). CDR3 length: 12 amino acids.

The rearrangement joins TRBV6-5 to TRBJ1-5; TRBD1 is a possible D gene (6 bases). V was trimmed by 6 bases and J by 7 bases, leaving 19 bases between them. Germline CDR1 and CDR2: MNHEY and SVGAGI. CDR3 size: 15 residues. The CDR3 sequence is CASRSGPQQGQPQHF. DNA of the CDR3: TGTGCCAGCAGATCCGGGCCACAACAGGGACAGCCCCAGCATTTT.

The chain couples TRBV4-1 to TRBJ1-4; D is undetermined. With 7 bases removed from V and 0 bases from J, the gap between germline ends came to 9 bases. Germline V gene data show CDR1 as MGHRA and CDR2 as YSYEKL. This CDR3 has 14 residues. DNA for the CDR3: TGCGCCAGCACGCGGGGTGCAACTAATGAAAAACTGTTTTTT. Protein product: CASTRGATNEKLFF.

The rearrangement uses TRBV6-1 and TRBJ1-1; TRBD1 might be the D (6 bases). The CDR3 has 15 amino acids. V shed 2 bases and J shed 6 bases, with 16 bases lying between them. CDR1 and CDR2 (germline): MNHNS, SASEGT. The CDR3 sequence is CASSETIQGYAEAFF. The CDR3 coding sequence is TGTGCCAGCAGTGAAACTATCCAGGGGTATGCTGAAGCTTTCTTT.

This chain links TRBV5-1 with TRBJ2-7; 9 nucleotides align to TRBD2. Germline CDR1 SGHRS, CDR2 YFSETQ. The CDR3 runs to 17 residues. Trimming at V came to 4 bases and at J to 0 bases, leaving 11 bases not matched to a gene. The CDR3 spells CASSVRPTSGSSYEQYF. CDR3 DNA: TGCGCCAGCAGCGTCAGACCGACTAGCGGAAGCTCCTACGAGCAGTACTTC.

The CDR3 protein is CASSTLGQDSYEQYF. CDR3 sequence (DNA): TGTGCCAGTAGTACCCTCGGACAGGACTCCTACGAGCAGTACTTC. The rearrangement uses TRBV19 and TRBJ2-7; 7 positions agree with TRBD1. V gave up 4 bases and J gave up 0 bases; unmatched junction bases: 6. Per the germline V gene, CDR1 is LNHDA and CDR2 is SQIVND (reference sequence). This CDR3 contains 15 residues.

This chain joins TRBV7-2 and TRBJ1-6; 7 nucleotides align to TRBD1. Trimming at V came to 4 bases and at J to 2 bases, leaving 8 bases not matched to a gene. CDR1 SGHTA and CDR2 FQGNSA come from the germline V gene. The CDR3 is made up of 17 amino acids. The CDR3 DNA reads TGTGCCAGCAGCTCCCCCCCCAGGGGGACCTATAATTCACCCCTCCACTTT. Its translation is CASSSPPRGTYNSPLHF.

The chain uses TRBV5-1 and TRBJ1-5, with D perhaps matching TRBD1 (6 bases). From germline, CDR1 is SGHRS and CDR2 YFSETQ. Deletions cut 4 bases from V and 0 bases from J, with 11 bases between. The CDR3 runs 15 residues. The CDR3 DNA reads TGCGCCAGCAGCATTTCAGGGGATAGCAATCAGCCCCAGCATTTT. Amino acid sequence: CASSISGDSNQPQHF. The whole variable domain, filled in from reference TRBV5-1 and TRBJ1-5, reads KAGVTQTPRYLIKTRGQQVTLSCSPISGHRSVSWYQQTPGQGLQFLFEYFSETQRNKGNFPGRFSGRQFSNSRSEMNVSTLELGDSALYLCASSISGDSNQPQHFGDGTRLSIL.

The chain recombines TRBV12-3 or TRBV12-4 with TRBJ2-7, with a possible D match to TRBD1 (5 bases). The CDR3 loop spans 12 amino acids. V lost 5 bases and J 2 bases, leaving 7 bases between the germline ends. CDR3: CASSTGTYEQYF. CDR3 sequence (DNA): TGTGCCAGCAGTACAGGAACCTACGAGCAGTACTTC.

This clone occurred once. CDR3 amino acids: CASSSPMGTSGSTDTQYF. In DNA form, the CDR3 reads TGTGCCAGCAGCTCCCCCATGGGGACTAGCGGTAGCACAGATACGCAGTATTTT. The chain recombines TRBV5-4 with TRBJ2-3; 11 bases align to TRBD2. Germline CDR1 and CDR2: SGHNT and YYREEE (reference sequence). This CDR3 has 18 amino acids. V lost 3 bases, J lost 0 bases, and 9 bases stayed unmatched.

Only one count was recorded for this clone. The DNA of the CDR3 is TGTGCCAGTAGTAACAGCTACAATCAGCCCCAGCATTTT. Translating gives CASSNSYNQPQHF. V usage is TRBV19 and J usage is TRBJ1-5; D is uncertain. V was clipped by 4 bases and J by 3 bases, with 7 bases between them. The CDR3 totals 13 residues. Germline V CDR1 and CDR2: LNHDA, SQIVND (reference sequence). The variable domain in full, with the rest retrieved from reference TRBV19 and TRBJ1-5, is DGGITQSPKYLFRKEGQNVTLSCEQNLNHDAMYWYRQDPGQGLRLIYYSQIVNDFQKGDIAEGYSVSREKKESFPLTVTSAQKNPTAFYLCASSNSYNQPQHFGDGTRLSIL.

This chain joins TRBV5-6 and TRBJ2-1; 7 bases are shared with TRBD2. The CDR3 totals 14 residues. The V and J ends lost 3 bases and 5 bases, in that order; junction bases with no gene match: 5. Germline loops: CDR1 SGHDT, CDR2 YYEEEE. The DNA of the CDR3 is TGTGCCAGCAGCTATGGGACTACCGACAATGAGCAGTTCTTC. Translation: CASSYGTTDNEQFF.

This rearrangement joins TRBV19 to TRBJ2-7; 7 nucleotides match TRBD1. Trimming cost V 4 bases and J 3 bases; bases outside gene matches: 3. The CDR3 length is 13 residues. From germline, CDR1 is LNHDA and CDR2 SQIVND (reference sequence). CDR3 in amino acids: CASSTGQDYEQYF. Written as DNA, the CDR3 is TGTGCCAGTAGTACCGGACAGGACTACGAGCAGTACTTC. Full variable domain (rest looked up from reference TRBV19 and TRBJ2-7): DGGITQSPKYLFRKEGQNVTLSCEQNLNHDAMYWYRQDPGQGLRLIYYSQIVNDFQKGDIAEGYSVSREKKESFPLTVTSAQKNPTAFYLCASSTGQDYEQYFGPGTRLTVT.

This clone showed up just a few times. This chain uses TRBV6-2 or TRBV6-3 with TRBJ2-7; 8 nucleotides align to TRBD2. The trim removed 4 bases at V and 0 bases at J, leaving 11 bases unmatched. The CDR3 has 17 amino acids. CDR1 is MNHEY and CDR2 is SVGEGT in the germline V gene. Here the CDR3 reads CASSSSRVLAGSYEQYF. The CDR3, as DNA: TGTGCCAGCAGTTCATCCCGTGTCCTAGCGGGCTCCTACGAGCAGTACTTC.